This T cell receptor beta chain was retrieved from a study of graft-versus-host responses after intestinal transplantation. Study background: Multivisceral, liver-intestinal, or isolated intestinal grafts went to recipients. Recipients were all induced with anti-thymocyte globulin, then given tacrolimus and steroids for around three years. Study-wide points: Ileal or blood samples showed some GvH clones first, and such clones were also found in recipient marrow.

V gave up 6 bases and J gave up 4 bases, with 13 bases separating them. The germline V gene has CDR1 LGHNA and CDR2 YNFKEQ. This CDR3 is built from 15 residues. This clone turned up a few times. What it binds is unknown. The data were produced by immunoSEQ multiplex PCR, yet TCRdb's version contains in-frame clones alone and is incomplete. The data hold about 130,000 clones, with around 94% observed a single time. This material consisted of unstimulated CD4+ T cells sorted from spleen or lymph node cells, taken before intestinal transplant. This chain uses TRBV4-2 with TRBJ2-6; D possibly corresponds to TRBD1 (6 bases). This clonotype originated in a human donor who received an intestinal transplant. Here the CDR3 reads CASRGAIVGANVLTF. The CDR3 DNA reads TGTGCCAGCAGGGGGGCGATTGTAGGGGCCAACGTCCTGACTTTC.